These T cell receptor beta chains were read from a single sample in a study of patients and donors after allogeneic stem cell transplantation. TCRdb re-derived calls from the RT-PCR reads in MiXCR, one entry per CDR3 protein. The profile covers about 74,000 distinct CDR3 sequences, with around a quarter appearing a single time and about a quarter taken by the ten largest. Sequencing was carried out using blood, either unsorted or a sorted T cell fraction (not recorded which). Source of these receptors: a human donor who was either an allogeneic HSCT recipient or a stem cell or donor lymphocyte infusion donor (not recorded which). It is not recorded whose cells these are; they may come from a transplant donor. Both conserved end residues are part of each CDR3. A D gene is named only where the DNA matches it firmly. Clone size is given for some rows only: seen once, a few or many times, or a class if the clone is expanded.

abundance: -; j_gene: TRBJ2-2; v_gene: TRBV6-5; d_gene: -; CDR3nt: TGTGCCAGCAGCCCGGATACCGGGGAGCTGTTTTTT; CDR3aa: CASSPDTGELFF
abundance: -; j_gene: TRBJ2-1; v_gene: TRBV5-1; d_gene: -; CDR3nt: TGCGCCAGCAGCTTGGACCACAATGAGCAGTTCTTC; CDR3aa: CASSLDHNEQFF
abundance: many; j_gene: TRBJ1-4; v_gene: TRBV2; d_gene: -; CDR3nt: TGTGCCAGCAGAGATGTGGGGAGACACGTTAATGAAAAACTGTTTTTT; CDR3aa: CASRDVGRHVNEKLFF
abundance: few; j_gene: TRBJ2-1; v_gene: TRBV12-3/TRBV12-4; d_gene: -; CDR3nt: TGTGCCAGCAGGTCGGGAGTTGGGTACAATGAGCAGTTCTTC; CDR3aa: CASRSGVGYNEQFF
abundance: -; j_gene: TRBJ2-2; v_gene: TRBV7-9; d_gene: TRBD1; CDR3nt: TGTGCCAGCAGCTTAGCGCAGTGGGACAGATTTAACACCGGGGAGCTGTTTTTT; CDR3aa: CASSLAQWDRFNTGELFF
abundance: -; j_gene: TRBJ2-1; v_gene: TRBV4-2; d_gene: -; CDR3nt: TGTGCCAGCAGCCACGCCGGGGGCTACAATGAGCAGTTCTTC; CDR3aa: CASSHAGGYNEQFF
abundance: few; j_gene: TRBJ1-1; v_gene: TRBV5-1; d_gene: -; CDR3nt: TGCGCCAGCAGCTTCGCTAGGTGGGCTGAAGCTTTCTTT; CDR3aa: CASSFARWAEAFF
abundance: -; j_gene: TRBJ1-2; v_gene: TRBV10-3; d_gene: -; CDR3nt: TGTGCCATCAGTGAGCCCATCAGACCACAGACAAGCTTTCGCTATGGCTACACCTTC; CDR3aa: CAISEPIRPQTSFRYGYTF
abundance: -; j_gene: TRBJ2-7; v_gene: TRBV29-1; d_gene: -; CDR3nt: TGCAGCTCCCGAATCCGTGGGGATCCCGAGCAGTACTTC; CDR3aa: CSSRIRGDPEQYF
abundance: many; j_gene: TRBJ1-1; v_gene: TRBV5-5; d_gene: -; CDR3nt: TGTGCCAGCAGCCCGCTTACTCCTGCGAACACTGAAGCTTTCTTT; CDR3aa: CASSPLTPANTEAFF
abundance: few; j_gene: TRBJ2-1; v_gene: TRBV7-9; d_gene: TRBD2; CDR3nt: TGTGCCAGCAGCTTAGGACTAGCTCTTAATTGGGAGCAGTTCTTC; CDR3aa: CASSLGLALNWEQFF
abundance: few; j_gene: TRBJ2-3; v_gene: TRBV30; d_gene: -; CDR3nt: TGTGCCTGGAGTGGTGGGGCCAGAGATACGCAGTATTTT; CDR3aa: CAWSGGARDTQYF
abundance: -; j_gene: TRBJ2-7; v_gene: TRBV9; d_gene: -; CDR3nt: TGTGCCAGCAGCCCCGAGCCAAATCCGGGCGCCGAGCAGTACTTC; CDR3aa: CASSPEPNPGAEQYF
abundance: few; j_gene: TRBJ2-5; v_gene: TRBV12-3/TRBV12-4; d_gene: -; CDR3nt: TGTGCCAGCAGTTGGGGTGAGACCCAGTACTTC; CDR3aa: CASSWGETQYF
abundance: -; j_gene: TRBJ2-1; v_gene: TRBV10-3; d_gene: TRBD2; CDR3nt: TGTGCCATCAGACCAAGTAGCGGGGCCGGGGGGAATGAGCAGTTCTTC; CDR3aa: CAIRPSSGAGGNEQFF
abundance: -; j_gene: TRBJ1-1; v_gene: TRBV5-1; d_gene: -; CDR3nt: TGCGCCAGCAGCATTGGCGTGGCAGCTAACACTGAAGCTTTCTTT; CDR3aa: CASSIGVAANTEAFF
abundance: -; j_gene: TRBJ2-7; v_gene: TRBV5-1; d_gene: -; CDR3nt: TGCGCCAGCAGCTTCCGGGCCCCCTACGAGCAGTACTTC; CDR3aa: CASSFRAPYEQYF
abundance: -; j_gene: TRBJ1-2; v_gene: TRBV4-1; d_gene: -; CDR3nt: TGCGCCAGCAGCCAAGAACTGACAGCTTTCTATGGCTACACCTTC; CDR3aa: CASSQELTAFYGYTF
abundance: -; j_gene: TRBJ2-1; v_gene: TRBV6-2/TRBV6-3; d_gene: -; CDR3nt: TGTGCCAGCAGTTACTTCGCCTACAATGAGCAGTTCTTC; CDR3aa: CASSYFAYNEQFF
abundance: -; j_gene: TRBJ2-5; v_gene: TRBV5-1; d_gene: TRBD2; CDR3nt: TGCGCCAGCGCCCGGGGGGGAGCCGACAACCAAGAGACCCAGTACTTC; CDR3aa: CASARGGADNQETQYF
abundance: -; j_gene: TRBJ2-5; v_gene: TRBV9; d_gene: TRBD2; CDR3nt: TGTGCCAGCAGCGTAGTCGGGGGGTCGGAGACCCAGTACTTC; CDR3aa: CASSVVGGSETQYF
abundance: medium-sized; j_gene: TRBJ1-5; v_gene: TRBV29-1; d_gene: TRBD1; CDR3nt: TGCAGCGTTGAAAATCCCTCGCCGGGGACAGGTAATCAGCCCCAGCATTTT; CDR3aa: CSVENPSPGTGNQPQHF
abundance: -; j_gene: TRBJ2-1; v_gene: TRBV12-3/TRBV12-4; d_gene: TRBD1; CDR3nt: TGTGCCAGCAGTTCCCCCGACAGGGGGCTTTACAATGAGCAGTTCTTC; CDR3aa: CASSSPDRGLYNEQFF
abundance: few; j_gene: TRBJ2-7; v_gene: TRBV20-1; d_gene: TRBD1; CDR3nt: TGCAGTGCTAGAAAAGAGGACAGGCTCTACGAGCAGTACTTC; CDR3aa: CSARKEDRLYEQYF
abundance: many; j_gene: TRBJ1-2; v_gene: TRBV29-1; d_gene: -; CDR3nt: TGCAGCGTACCGGGAACCTATGGCTACACCTTC; CDR3aa: CSVPGTYGYTF
abundance: few; j_gene: TRBJ1-5; v_gene: TRBV6-2/TRBV6-3; d_gene: -; CDR3nt: TGTGCCAGCAGCCTTCAATATCAGCCCCAGCATTTT; CDR3aa: CASSLQYQPQHF
abundance: few; j_gene: TRBJ1-2; v_gene: TRBV10-3; d_gene: TRBD1; CDR3nt: TGTGCCATCAGGGCCGGGACAGGGTACGGCTACACCTTC; CDR3aa: CAIRAGTGYGYTF
abundance: -; j_gene: TRBJ1-1; v_gene: TRBV18; d_gene: -; CDR3nt: TGTGCCAGCTCACCATTAATCACCCTTGGGAACACTGAAGCTTTCTTT; CDR3aa: CASSPLITLGNTEAFF
abundance: -; j_gene: TRBJ2-3; v_gene: TRBV12-3/TRBV12-4; d_gene: -; CDR3nt: TGTACCAGCAGTTTTGTGGATAGCACAGATACGCAGTATTTT; CDR3aa: CTSSFVDSTDTQYF
abundance: once; j_gene: TRBJ1-2; v_gene: TRBV5-6; d_gene: -; CDR3nt: TGTGCCAGCAGCTTCCCGGGGCGGTATGGCTACACCTTC; CDR3aa: CASSFPGRYGYTF
abundance: many; j_gene: TRBJ2-7; v_gene: TRBV3-1; d_gene: TRBD1; CDR3nt: TGTGCCAGCAGCCAAACTTCAGGGGGCCTGATAGAGCAGTACTTC; CDR3aa: CASSQTSGGLIEQYF
abundance: -; j_gene: TRBJ1-6; v_gene: TRBV7-3; d_gene: -; CDR3nt: TGTGCCAGCAGCTTATCCGTACTGGGCTCACCCCTCCACTTT; CDR3aa: CASSLSVLGSPLHF
abundance: few; j_gene: TRBJ2-3; v_gene: TRBV7-2; d_gene: -; CDR3nt: TGTGCCAGCAGCACCCGGGACTCGGATACGCAGTATTTT; CDR3aa: CASSTRDSDTQYF
abundance: few; j_gene: TRBJ1-3; v_gene: TRBV2; d_gene: -; CDR3nt: TGTGCCAGCAGGTCCGTCGGAGAAAACACCATATATTTT; CDR3aa: CASRSVGENTIYF
abundance: few; j_gene: TRBJ2-3; v_gene: TRBV7-2; d_gene: TRBD1; CDR3nt: TGTGCCAGCAGCTTGTTACCGGGACAGGTCACAGATACGCAGTATTTT; CDR3aa: CASSLLPGQVTDTQYF
abundance: few; j_gene: TRBJ1-1; v_gene: TRBV6-5; d_gene: -; CDR3nt: TGTGCCAGCAGTTCCCGGCAGGGTAGAGGGAGGAGATCGGCTGAAGCTTTCTTT; CDR3aa: CASSSRQGRGRRSAEAFF
abundance: few; j_gene: TRBJ1-2; v_gene: TRBV30; d_gene: -; CDR3nt: TGTGCCTGGAGTCAAGGACGGTATTATGGCTACACCTTC; CDR3aa: CAWSQGRYYGYTF
abundance: few; j_gene: TRBJ2-3; v_gene: TRBV2; d_gene: -; CDR3nt: TGTGCCAGCAGTCTAGCCGGTACTAGCACAGATACGCAGTATTTT; CDR3aa: CASSLAGTSTDTQYF
abundance: -; j_gene: TRBJ1-2; v_gene: TRBV12-3/TRBV12-4; d_gene: -; CDR3nt: TGTGCCCTCTCCGTTAGCGGGGCGGCTGGCGGCTACACCTTC; CDR3aa: CALSVSGAAGGYTF
abundance: few; j_gene: TRBJ1-1; v_gene: TRBV5-1; d_gene: -; CDR3nt: TGCGCCAGCAGCTATTGGATGAACACTGAAGCTTTCTTT; CDR3aa: CASSYWMNTEAFF
abundance: -; j_gene: TRBJ1-2; v_gene: TRBV4-2; d_gene: TRBD1; CDR3nt: TGTGCCAGCAGCCAGGGGACAGCCCCTCACTTCTATGGCTACACCTTC; CDR3aa: CASSQGTAPHFYGYTF
abundance: -; j_gene: TRBJ2-7; v_gene: TRBV15; d_gene: -; CDR3nt: TGTGCCACCAGCAGAGTGTTCGGTTTCGTGGCCTCCCCCTACGAGCAGTACTTC; CDR3aa: CATSRVFGFVASPYEQYF
abundance: -; j_gene: TRBJ1-1; v_gene: TRBV6-5; d_gene: -; CDR3nt: TGTGCCAGCAGTGAACAGCTTATGAACACTGAAGCTTTCTTT; CDR3aa: CASSEQLMNTEAFF
abundance: few; j_gene: TRBJ2-1; v_gene: TRBV11-2; d_gene: -; CDR3nt: TGTGCCAGCAGCCAGACGACAGGCTACAATGAGCAGTTCTTC; CDR3aa: CASSQTTGYNEQFF
abundance: -; j_gene: TRBJ2-1; v_gene: TRBV27; d_gene: -; CDR3nt: TGTGCCAGCAGTTGGAGGGGTCTGAGCTCCTACAATGAGCAGTTCTTC; CDR3aa: CASSWRGLSSYNEQFF
abundance: -; j_gene: TRBJ1-1; v_gene: TRBV2; d_gene: TRBD1; CDR3nt: TGTGCCAGCAGTGATAGGGACAGGAGGAGCACTGAAGCTTTCTTT; CDR3aa: CASSDRDRRSTEAFF